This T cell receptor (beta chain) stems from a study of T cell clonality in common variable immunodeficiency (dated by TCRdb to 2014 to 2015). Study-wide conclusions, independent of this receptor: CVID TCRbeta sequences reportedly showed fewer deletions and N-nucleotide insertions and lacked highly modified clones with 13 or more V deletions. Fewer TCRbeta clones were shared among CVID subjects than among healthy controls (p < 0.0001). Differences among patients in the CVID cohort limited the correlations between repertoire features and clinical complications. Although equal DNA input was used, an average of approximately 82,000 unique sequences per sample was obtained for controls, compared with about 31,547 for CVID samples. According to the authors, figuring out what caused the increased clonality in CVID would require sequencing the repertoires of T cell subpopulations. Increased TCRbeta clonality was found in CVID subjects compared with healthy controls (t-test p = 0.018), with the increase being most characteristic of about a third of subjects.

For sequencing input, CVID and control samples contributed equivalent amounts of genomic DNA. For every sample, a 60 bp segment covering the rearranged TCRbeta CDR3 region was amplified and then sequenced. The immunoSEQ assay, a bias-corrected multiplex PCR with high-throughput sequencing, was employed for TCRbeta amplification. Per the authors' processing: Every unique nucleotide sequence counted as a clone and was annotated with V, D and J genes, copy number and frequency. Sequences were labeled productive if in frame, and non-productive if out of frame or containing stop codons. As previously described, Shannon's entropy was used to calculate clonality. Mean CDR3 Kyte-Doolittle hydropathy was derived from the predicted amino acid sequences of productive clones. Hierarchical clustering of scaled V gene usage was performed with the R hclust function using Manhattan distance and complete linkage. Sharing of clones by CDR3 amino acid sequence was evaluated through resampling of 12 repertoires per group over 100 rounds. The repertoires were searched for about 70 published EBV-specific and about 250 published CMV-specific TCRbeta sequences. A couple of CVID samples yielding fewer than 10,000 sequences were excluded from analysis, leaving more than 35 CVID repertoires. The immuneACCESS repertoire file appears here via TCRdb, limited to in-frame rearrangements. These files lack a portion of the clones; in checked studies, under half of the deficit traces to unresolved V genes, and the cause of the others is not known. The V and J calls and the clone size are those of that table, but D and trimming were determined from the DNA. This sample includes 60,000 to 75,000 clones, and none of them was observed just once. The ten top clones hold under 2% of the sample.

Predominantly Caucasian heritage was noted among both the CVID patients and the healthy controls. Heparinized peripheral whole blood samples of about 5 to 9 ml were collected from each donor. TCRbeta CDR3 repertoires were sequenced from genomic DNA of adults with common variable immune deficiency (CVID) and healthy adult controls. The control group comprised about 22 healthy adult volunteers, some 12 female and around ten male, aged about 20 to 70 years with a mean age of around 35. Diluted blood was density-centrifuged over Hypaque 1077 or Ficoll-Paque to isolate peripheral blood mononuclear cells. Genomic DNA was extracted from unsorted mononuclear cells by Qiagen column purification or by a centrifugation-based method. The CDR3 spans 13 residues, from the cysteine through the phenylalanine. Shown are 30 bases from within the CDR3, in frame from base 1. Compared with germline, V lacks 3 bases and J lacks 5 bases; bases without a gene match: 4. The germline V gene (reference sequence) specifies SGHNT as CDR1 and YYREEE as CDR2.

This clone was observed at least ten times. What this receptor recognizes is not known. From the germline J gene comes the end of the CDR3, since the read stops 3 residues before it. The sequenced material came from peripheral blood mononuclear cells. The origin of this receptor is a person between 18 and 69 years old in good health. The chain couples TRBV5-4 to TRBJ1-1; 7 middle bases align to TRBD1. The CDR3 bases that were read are TGTGCCAGCAGCTCCCCAGGGGGGACTGAA. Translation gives CASSSPGGTE. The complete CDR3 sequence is CASSSPGGTEAFF.